This TCR beta chain was identified during a study of cytomegalovirus exposure and HLA in healthy donors. Turning to the study itself: Among the 300 to 500 donors who were genotyped, about 79% fell in the genetic ancestry cluster that is associated with self-reported Caucasian donors.

PCR amplification relied on 60 Vbeta primers (plus 13 Jbeta primers). Using immunoSEQ multiplex PCR, the repertoire was profiled, and TCRdb retains in-frame clones only, with some absent. The sample includes more than 110,000 clones, 9.7% seen only once; the top ten take 1.8%. V shed 1 base and J 1 base; nucleotides not matched to a gene: 4. Germline V CDR1 and CDR2: LGHNT, FRNRAP. CDR3 size: 16 residues. The sequenced sample consisted of PBMCs. This chain connects TRBV12-5 to TRBJ1-1, with 9 bases identical to TRBD1. The receptor's source is a man in his fifties or sixties in good health and CMV-seronegative. The CDR3 reads CASGLARGQGNTEAFF. The CDR3 nucleotides read TGTGCTAGTGGTTTGGCCCGGGGACAGGGGAACACTGAAGCTTTCTTT.